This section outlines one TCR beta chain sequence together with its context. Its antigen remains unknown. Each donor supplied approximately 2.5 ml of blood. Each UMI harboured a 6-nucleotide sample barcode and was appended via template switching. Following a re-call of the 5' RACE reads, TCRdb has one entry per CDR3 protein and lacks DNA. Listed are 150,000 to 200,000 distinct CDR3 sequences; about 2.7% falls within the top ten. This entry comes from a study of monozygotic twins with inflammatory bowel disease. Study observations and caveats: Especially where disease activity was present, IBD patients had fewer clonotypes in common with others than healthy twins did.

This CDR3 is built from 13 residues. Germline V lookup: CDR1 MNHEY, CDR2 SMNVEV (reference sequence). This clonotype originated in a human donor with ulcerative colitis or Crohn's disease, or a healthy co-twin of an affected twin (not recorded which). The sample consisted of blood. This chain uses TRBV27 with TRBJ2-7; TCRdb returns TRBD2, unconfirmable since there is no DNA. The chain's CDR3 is CASSSMLAGMRYF.